This entry lists 24 T cell receptor beta chains sequenced from one sample in a study of blood T cell repertoires in COVID-19. Assay: immunoSEQ multiplex PCR; the TCRdb copy retains only in-frame clones and omits some. The sample shows around 190,000 clones, around 86% of them seen only once. Sequencing was done on a sample of PBMCs or T cells enriched from blood (not recorded which). The receptors were gathered from a man in his forties or fifties with acute COVID-19.

CDR3 sequence (DNA): TGTGCCAGCACCCTGGACAGCTACTCCTACAATGAGCAGTTCTTC. This translates into CASTLDSYSYNEQFF. The chain uses TRBV2 and TRBJ2-1; weak D call: TRBD1 (6 bases). Germline CDR1 SNHLY, CDR2 FYNNEI. This CDR3 has 15 residues. V lost 7 bases and J 0 bases, leaving 13 bases between the germline ends. The whole variable domain, remainder taken from reference TRBV2 and TRBJ2-1, is EPEVTQTPSHQVTQMGQEVILRCVPISNHLYFYWYRQILGQKVEFLVSFYNNEISEKSEIFDDQFSVERPDGSNFTLKIRSTKLEDSAMYFCASTLDSYSYNEQFFGPGTRLTVL.

This sequence joins TRBV2 and TRBJ1-1, with 8 bases fitting TRBD1. Germline V gene lookup returns CDR1 SNHLY and CDR2 FYNNEI. Trimming took 5 bases from V and 5 from J; bases not matched to a gene: 10. This CDR3 has 15 residues. The CDR3 DNA sequence: TGTGCCAGCAGTATCCTTGGACAGGGAGAAACTGAAGCTTTCTTT. This encodes CASSILGQGETEAFF.

The V call is TRBV9, the J call TRBJ2-3, with TRBD1 matching over 10 bases. CDR1 is SGDLS and CDR2 is YYNGEE in the germline V gene. With V trimmed by 3 bases and J by 4 bases, 2 bases remained unmatched. The length of the CDR3 is 14 residues. The CDR3 spells CASSEGTGADTQYF. The CDR3 bases are TGTGCCAGCAGCGAGGGGACAGGGGCAGATACGCAGTATTTT.

The rearrangement joins TRBV29-1 to TRBJ2-6; no clear D. CDR3 length equals 14 residues. Germline lookup yields CDR1 SQVTM and CDR2 ANQGSEA. The V and J ends lost 0 bases and 1 base respectively, with 4 bases between them. CDR3 residues: CSVEDRSGANVLTF. The DNA for the CDR3 is TGCAGCGTTGAAGACAGATCTGGGGCCAACGTCCTGACTTTC.

This clone is a singleton in its sample. The chain employs TRBV27 and TRBJ1-5; D may be TRBD1 (5 bases). Germline V gene data show CDR1 as MNHEY and CDR2 as SMNVEV (reference sequence). CDR3 length equals 13 residues. The V end lost 7 bases, the J end lost 3 bases, and 10 bases lay between the germline ends. The CDR3 spells CASKSGNNQPQHF. For the CDR3, the DNA is TGTGCCAGCAAGTCAGGGAACAATCAGCCCCAGCATTTT.

V usage is TRBV5-4 and J usage is TRBJ1-1; 8 bases fit TRBD1. Trimming cost V 3 bases and J 3 bases; bases outside gene matches: 7. CDR1 is SGHNT and CDR2 is YYREEE in the germline V gene (reference sequence). This CDR3 region has 15 residues. The CDR3 here is CASSWGRTGYTEAFF. DNA of the CDR3: TGTGCCAGCAGCTGGGGCCGGACAGGGTACACTGAAGCTTTCTTT.

The DNA of the CDR3 is TGTGCCAGCAAAGGGACTAGCGCGGCGGGTGAGCAGTTCTTC. Amino acids: CASKGTSAAGEQFF. The chain carries TRBV6-5 and TRBJ2-1, with 10 bases fitting TRBD2. Trimming took 7 bases from V and 9 from J; bases not matched to a gene: 9. The CDR3 has 14 amino acids. From germline, CDR1 is MNHEY and CDR2 SVGAGI.

The genes are TRBV6-5 and TRBJ1-5; D not resolved. The germline gives CDR1 MNHEY, CDR2 SVGAGI. Between the trimmed V and J ends, which lost 6 bases and 7 bases, there was a span of 16 bases. The CDR3 has 14 amino acids. The CDR3: CASRGPAANQPQHF. Here the CDR3 DNA reads TGTGCCAGCAGGGGTCCTGCGGCCAACCAGCCCCAGCATTTT.

The chain joins TRBV6-2 or TRBV6-3 to TRBJ2-7; D perhaps matches TRBD1 (6 bases). Germline CDR1 reads MNHEY; CDR2 reads SVGEGT. Trimming pared 4 bases from V and 0 bases from J, leaving 13 bases between. The CDR3 length is 15 residues. CDR3 sequence: CASSSPSTGSYEQYF. The DNA for the CDR3 is TGTGCCAGCAGTTCTCCCTCGACAGGCTCCTACGAGCAGTACTTC.

The rearrangement links TRBV9 to TRBJ2-2; 7 bases fit TRBD2. The CDR3 has 16 amino acids. Per germline, CDR1 SGDLS and CDR2 YYNGEE. V was clipped by 3 bases and J by 7 bases; unmatched bases: 12. CDR3 loop: CASSGAGNALSGELFF. The CDR3 DNA reads as TGTGCCAGCAGCGGAGCGGGAAACGCTTTGAGCGGGGAGCTGTTTTTT.

This clone came up a few times. J is TRBJ2-7 and V is TRBV6-6; TRBD1 might be the D (6 bases). The CDR3 is 13 amino acids. Germline CDR1 is MNHNY and CDR2 is SVGAGI (reference sequence). V lost 8 bases and J 3 bases, leaving 14 bases between the germline ends. CDR3 nucleotide sequence: TGTGCCAGCCGGGGACATAATGTCTACGAGCAGTACTTC. It yields the protein CASRGHNVYEQYF.

The chain carries TRBV3-1 (or the pseudogene TRBV3-2) and TRBJ1-3; D gene unclear. V shed 2 bases and J shed 4 bases, with 6 bases lying between them. The CDR3 length is 13 residues. Germline-derived CDR1 and CDR2 are LGHDT and YNNKEL (reference sequence). CDR3 DNA sequence: TGTGCCAGCAGCCAACATCAGGGAAACACCATATATTTT. Its protein is CASSQHQGNTIYF.

The gene calls are TRBV28 and TRBJ2-4, with D perhaps TRBD1 (6 bases). The CDR3 consists of 17 residues. V lost 5 bases and J 2 bases, leaving 19 bases between the germline ends. Looked up from germline, CDR1 is MDHEN and CDR2 is SYDVKM. The chain's CDR3 is CASSPPPGTGSKNIQYF. DNA of the CDR3: TGTGCCAGCAGTCCCCCCCCCGGAACAGGGTCCAAAAACATTCAGTACTTC.

V and J are TRBV19 and TRBJ1-3, with TRBD1 as a possible D gene (5 bases). V shed 5 bases and J shed 3 bases, with 14 bases lying between them. The CDR3 runs 15 residues. CDR1 is LNHDA and CDR2 is SQIVND in the germline V gene (reference sequence). The CDR3 DNA is TGTGCCAGTAGTCGCAGGGTGGCGAGTGGAAACACCATATATTTT. It codes for CASSRRVASGNTIYF. Variable domain in full (rest from reference TRBV19 and TRBJ1-3): DGGITQSPKYLFRKEGQNVTLSCEQNLNHDAMYWYRQDPGQGLRLIYYSQIVNDFQKGDIAEGYSVSREKKESFPLTVTSAQKNPTAFYLCASSRRVASGNTIYFGEGSWLTVV.

V gene TRBV19 combines with J gene TRBJ2-5, with 14 bases fitting TRBD2. In germline, CDR1 is LNHDA, CDR2 SQIVND (reference sequence). V shed 9 bases and J 5 bases; nucleotides not matched to a gene: 11. The CDR3 length is 16 residues. The CDR3 nucleotides read TGTGCCAGCCTGGGACTAGCGGGAGAGGGGGGGGAGACCCAGTACTTC. Translating gives CASLGLAGEGGETQYF.

The rearrangement links TRBV6-5 to TRBJ2-7, with 8 bases fitting TRBD2. Germline assignment: CDR1 MNHEY and CDR2 SVGAGI. CDR3 length: 14 amino acids. The V and J ends lost 6 bases and 0 bases, in that order; junction bases with no gene match: 4. The CDR3 sequence is CASSLSGSSYEQYF. The CDR3 region has the DNA TGTGCCAGCAGCTTGAGCGGGAGCTCCTACGAGCAGTACTTC.

V is TRBV9 and J is TRBJ2-7; 14 bases agree with TRBD2. CDR1 is SGDLS and CDR2 is YYNGEE in the germline V gene. The V and J ends lost 5 bases and 5 bases, in that order; junction bases with no gene match: 6. The CDR3 extends over 15 amino acids. The DNA for the CDR3 is TGTGCCAGCAGTGAGGGGACTAGCGGGAGCAACGAGCAGTACTTC. Translating gives CASSEGTSGSNEQYF.

This clone came up a few times. The rearrangement joins TRBV5-4 to TRBJ1-1; D is uncertain. Trimming removed 2 bases from V and 0 bases from J, with 14 bases in between. Germline values: CDR1 SGHNT, CDR2 YYREEE (reference sequence). The CDR3 length is 16 residues. The CDR3 protein is CASSFSLGIMNTEAFF. For the CDR3, the DNA is TGTGCCAGCAGCTTCTCTCTCGGGATAATGAACACTGAAGCTTTCTTT.

This clone was picked up one time. This rearrangement joins TRBV6-5 to TRBJ1-1, with a weak D call TRBD1 (6 bases). Germline lookup yields CDR1 MNHEY and CDR2 SVGAGI. Deletions cut 2 bases from V and 4 bases from J, with 14 bases between. CDR3 size: 15 residues. In nucleotides, the CDR3 is TGTGCCAGCAGTTACGTTCCGGGGGGCGGCACTGAAGCTTTCTTT. It yields the protein CASSYVPGGGTEAFF.

J is TRBJ1-1 and V is TRBV9; D is unresolved. The CDR3 runs 14 residues. Trimming left V 0 bases short and J 0 bases short, with 6 bases between. CDR1 and CDR2 (germline): SGDLS, YYNGEE. The CDR3 DNA follows: TGTGCCAGCAGCGTAGATTCCGTGAACACTGAAGCTTTCTTT. This codes for CASSVDSVNTEAFF.

With respect to this clone: Relative to the germline gene, one junction end is altered; a read error may explain this. The chain employs TRBV7-7 and TRBJ2-5; TRBD2 aligns across 8 bases. Germline CDR1 is SSHAT and CDR2 is FNYEAQ (reference sequence). The CDR3 has 15 residues. CDR3 nucleotides: TGTGCTAGCAGCCCGGGACTAGGGCCTGTTGGGACCCAGTACTTC. It encodes CASSPGLGPVGTQYF.

The rearrangement joins TRBV30 to TRBJ1-2; 7 nucleotides align to TRBD1. The CDR3 runs 13 residues. The trim removed 8 bases at V and 4 bases at J, leaving 10 bases unmatched. CDR1 is GTSNPN and CDR2 is SVGIG in the germline V gene (reference sequence). CDR3 loop: CARYDRASYGYTF. The DNA for the CDR3 is TGTGCCCGGTATGACAGGGCGAGCTATGGCTACACCTTC.

This chain uses TRBV29-1 with TRBJ1-5; D uncertain. Looked up from germline, CDR1 is SQVTM and CDR2 is ANQGSEA. V lost 6 bases and J lost 4, with 13 bases in between. The CDR3 is made up of 13 amino acids. Here the CDR3 reads CSVAPGSNQPQHF. CDR3 bases: TGCAGCGTCGCCCCGGGGTCTAATCAGCCCCAGCATTTT.

Notes on this clone: Other DNA sequences in the same sample also yield this CDR3. The CDR3 reads CASSPGTGGGYTF. DNA of the CDR3: TGTGCCAGCTCACCGGGGACAGGGGGAGGCTACACCTTC. V and J are TRBV18 and TRBJ1-2; 11 bases are a match to TRBD1. The CDR3 totals 13 residues. CDR1 and CDR2 (germline): KGHSH, LQKENI. Trimming removed 3 bases from V and 8 bases from J; junction bases left unmatched: 2.